Listed below are T cell receptor beta chains from one sample, sequenced in a study of cytomegalovirus exposure and HLA in healthy donors. Assay used: immunoSEQ multiplex PCR; TCRdb lists only in-frame clones, some missing. The sample yields around 100,000 clones, about 72% seen once. Sample: PBMCs. The receptor set was obtained from a woman in her sixties in good health and CMV-seropositive. Each CDR3 is given with its conserved first and last residue. A D gene is named only where the DNA matches it firmly. The size field is filled for only some rows; it gives once, few, many or a size class.

J gene: TRBJ2-2
V gene: TRBV5-1
CDR3 length: 14
clone size: NA
D gene: TRBD1
CDR3 protein: CASSKQGYTGELFF
CDR3 DNA: TGCGCCAGCAGCAAACAGGGGTACACCGGGGAGCTGTTTTTT

J gene: TRBJ1-1
V gene: TRBV29-1
CDR3 length: 14
clone size: NA
D gene: NA
CDR3 protein: CSVDHARGRVGAFF
CDR3 DNA: TGCAGCGTTGATCACGCAAGGGGCCGCGTCGGAGCTTTCTTT

J gene: TRBJ2-7
V gene: TRBV10-1
CDR3 length: 9
clone size: NA
D gene: NA
CDR3 protein: CASTDEQYF
CDR3 DNA: TGCGCCAGCACAGACGAGCAGTACTTC

J gene: TRBJ1-4
V gene: TRBV5-4
CDR3 length: 18
clone size: few
D gene: NA
CDR3 protein: CASSRGGGRTATNEKLFF
CDR3 DNA: TGTGCCAGCAGCAGGGGAGGGGGGCGGACTGCAACTAATGAAAAACTGTTTTTT

J gene: TRBJ2-3
V gene: TRBV2
CDR3 length: 14
clone size: NA
D gene: TRBD1
CDR3 protein: CASTSGQGLDTQYF
CDR3 DNA: TGTGCCAGCACCTCCGGACAGGGGTTAGATACGCAGTATTTT

J gene: TRBJ2-5
V gene: TRBV7-9
CDR3 length: 13
clone size: NA
D gene: NA
CDR3 protein: CASNPGLGETQYF
CDR3 DNA: TGTGCCAGCAACCCGGGACTTGGAGAGACCCAGTACTTC

J gene: TRBJ1-2
V gene: TRBV5-6
CDR3 length: 16
clone size: NA
D gene: NA
CDR3 protein: CASSLAEGAHSYGYTF
CDR3 DNA: TGTGCCAGCAGCTTGGCAGAAGGGGCGCATAGCTATGGCTACACCTTC

J gene: TRBJ2-1
V gene: TRBV20-1
CDR3 length: 11
clone size: NA
D gene: NA
CDR3 protein: CSAGGGNEQFF
CDR3 DNA: TGCAGTGCTGGAGGAGGTAATGAGCAGTTCTTC

J gene: TRBJ2-7
V gene: TRBV2
CDR3 length: 15
clone size: once
D gene: TRBD1
CDR3 protein: CASNPGTGGNYEQYF
CDR3 DNA: TGTGCCAGCAACCCTGGGACAGGGGGAAACTACGAGCAGTACTTC

J gene: TRBJ2-3
V gene: TRBV10-3
CDR3 length: 15
clone size: once
D gene: NA
CDR3 protein: CAMRRGSGTTDTQYF
CDR3 DNA: TGTGCCATGCGGAGGGGTAGCGGAACCACAGATACGCAGTATTTT

J gene: TRBJ2-3
V gene: TRBV7-2
CDR3 length: 14
clone size: NA
D gene: NA
CDR3 protein: CASSYGGRTDTQYF
CDR3 DNA: TGTGCCAGCAGCTATGGTGGTCGGACAGATACGCAGTATTTT

J gene: TRBJ1-2
V gene: TRBV30
CDR3 length: 16
clone size: once
D gene: TRBD1
CDR3 protein: CAWSALRDRANYGYTF
CDR3 DNA: TGTGCCTGGAGTGCTCTCCGGGACAGGGCTAACTATGGCTACACCTTC

J gene: TRBJ2-1
V gene: TRBV9
CDR3 length: 15
clone size: NA
D gene: TRBD2
CDR3 protein: CASSVDGGSGVEQFF
CDR3 DNA: TGTGCCAGCAGCGTAGATGGCGGGAGTGGGGTTGAGCAGTTCTTC

J gene: TRBJ1-2
V gene: TRBV5-8
CDR3 length: 16
clone size: NA
D gene: NA
CDR3 protein: CASSKDTGISSYGYTF
CDR3 DNA: TGTGCCAGCAGCAAGGATACCGGGATCTCCTCCTATGGCTACACCTTC

J gene: TRBJ1-2
V gene: TRBV4-2
CDR3 length: 15
clone size: NA
D gene: NA
CDR3 protein: CASSQIPSGEGGYTF
CDR3 DNA: TGTGCCAGCAGCCAAATTCCGTCCGGGGAAGGGGGCTACACCTTC

J gene: TRBJ2-2
V gene: TRBV5-1
CDR3 length: 15
clone size: few
D gene: NA
CDR3 protein: CASSRVGGRTGELFF
CDR3 DNA: TGCGCCAGCAGCCGCGTGGGGGGTAGGACCGGGGAGCTGTTTTTT

J gene: TRBJ2-7
V gene: TRBV5-1
CDR3 length: 13
clone size: few
D gene: TRBD1
CDR3 protein: CASAPGTAYEQYF
CDR3 DNA: TGCGCCAGCGCCCCCGGGACAGCCTACGAGCAGTACTTC

J gene: TRBJ2-2
V gene: TRBV4-1
CDR3 length: 15
clone size: once
D gene: NA
CDR3 protein: CASSQLGGGTGELFF
CDR3 DNA: TGCGCCAGCAGCCAATTGGGAGGTGGCACCGGGGAGCTGTTTTTT

J gene: TRBJ1-5
V gene: TRBV28
CDR3 length: 17
clone size: NA
D gene: NA
CDR3 protein: CASSWGRASNSNQPQHF
CDR3 DNA: TGTGCCAGCAGTTGGGGGCGGGCATCAAATAGCAATCAGCCCCAGCATTTT

J gene: TRBJ2-3
V gene: TRBV7-8
CDR3 length: 15
clone size: NA
D gene: NA
CDR3 protein: CASSLRTRSTDTQYF
CDR3 DNA: TGTGCCAGCAGCTTACGAACTAGGAGCACAGATACGCAGTATTTT

J gene: TRBJ2-2
V gene: TRBV30
CDR3 length: 15
clone size: NA
D gene: TRBD1
CDR3 protein: CAWRKRGQGIGELFF
CDR3 DNA: TGTGCCTGGAGAAAAAGGGGACAGGGAATCGGGGAGCTGTTTTTT

J gene: TRBJ1-2
V gene: TRBV10-2
CDR3 length: 17
clone size: few
D gene: NA
CDR3 protein: CASSESTGRGYVYGYTF
CDR3 DNA: TGCGCCAGCAGTGAGTCGACGGGACGGGGGTACGTCTATGGCTACACCTTC

J gene: TRBJ1-3
V gene: TRBV7-9
CDR3 length: 15
clone size: NA
D gene: NA
CDR3 protein: CASSLPVLSGNTIYF
CDR3 DNA: TGTGCCAGCAGCTTGCCGGTTCTCTCTGGAAACACCATATATTTT

J gene: TRBJ1-1
V gene: TRBV4-2
CDR3 length: 18
clone size: NA
D gene: NA
CDR3 protein: CASSQPLSWGTRNTEAFF
CDR3 DNA: TGTGCCAGCAGCCAACCCTTGAGTTGGGGGACACGGAACACTGAAGCTTTCTTT

J gene: TRBJ2-7
V gene: TRBV10-2
CDR3 length: 13
clone size: once
D gene: TRBD1
CDR3 protein: CASSTGTGTHGYF
CDR3 DNA: TGCGCCAGCAGCACCGGGACAGGGACCCATGGGTACTTC

J gene: TRBJ2-7
V gene: TRBV6-1
CDR3 length: 16
clone size: NA
D gene: TRBD1
CDR3 protein: CASSEKGGQGRHEQYF
CDR3 DNA: TGTGCCAGCAGTGAAAAGGGTGGACAGGGTAGGCACGAGCAGTACTTC

J gene: TRBJ2-1
V gene: TRBV29-1
CDR3 length: 14
clone size: NA
D gene: NA
CDR3 protein: CSVNLASTYNEQFF
CDR3 DNA: TGCAGCGTTAACCTAGCGAGTACCTACAATGAGCAGTTCTTC